This TCR beta chain was identified during a study of shared clonotypes between healthy human individuals. Trimming took off 4 bases at V and 6 bases at J, with 15 bases between the two ends. The V gene's germline CDR1 is SNHLY and CDR2 FYNNEI. The CDR3 covers 15 residues. Sequencing was performed on unsorted PBMC DNA using ten immunoSEQ deep assay plates. The assay was immunoSEQ multiplex PCR, and TCRdb's table has in-frame clones only and misses some. The data show roughly 500,000 clones, with roughly 83% seen just once and less than 15% held by the top ten. This clone was detected many times. This chain links TRBV2 with TRBJ2-2, with D possibly TRBD2 on 5 matching bases. Sample: PBMCs. This clonotype was obtained from a woman between 40 and 50 years old in good health. Some clones in this sample may be carry-over from other donors' samples. Here the CDR3 reads CASSARPWRAGELFF. The CDR3 bases are TGTGCCAGCAGTGCGAGACCTTGGCGGGCCGGGGAGCTGTTTTTT.